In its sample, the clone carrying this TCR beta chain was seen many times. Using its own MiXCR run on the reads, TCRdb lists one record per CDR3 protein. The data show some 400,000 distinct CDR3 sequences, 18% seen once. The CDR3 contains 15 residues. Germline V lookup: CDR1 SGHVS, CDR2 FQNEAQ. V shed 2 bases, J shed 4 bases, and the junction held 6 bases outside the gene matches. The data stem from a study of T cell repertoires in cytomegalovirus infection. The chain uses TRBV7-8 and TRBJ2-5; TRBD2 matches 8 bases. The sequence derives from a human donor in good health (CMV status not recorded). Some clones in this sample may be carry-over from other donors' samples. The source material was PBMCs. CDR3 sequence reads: CASSLSRAGGETQYF. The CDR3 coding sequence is TGTGCCAGCAGCTTATCCCGCGCGGGGGGAGAGACCCAGTACTTC.